These 4 T cell receptor beta chains originate from one sample sequenced in a study of cytomegalovirus exposure and HLA in healthy donors (dated by TCRdb to the late 2010s). The library relied on the immunoSEQ multiplex PCR assay. For the multiplex PCR, a mixture combining 60 forward primers for TCR Vbeta segments and 13 reverse primers for TCR Jbeta segments was used. As stored in TCRdb, this immuneACCESS dataset retains in-frame rearrangements with V and J assigned. A fraction of the clones does not appear; measured against another copy, unresolved V genes explain less than half of the discrepancy, and the remainder lacks a known reason. The sample records approximately 170,000 clones, 65% to 85% of which are singletons. The top ten constitute approximately 1.5% of the sample. The source material was PBMCs. The source of these receptors is a woman aged 18-35 years in good health and CMV-seronegative.

The chain recombines TRBV6-5 with TRBJ1-1; TRBD1 matches at 7 bases. Unmatched junction bases numbered 4, after V lost 0 bases and J lost 0 bases. Looked up from germline, CDR1 is MNHEY and CDR2 is SVGAGI. This CDR3 is built from 16 residues. This CDR3 is CASSYSQGEVNTEAFF. The CDR3, as DNA: TGTGCCAGCAGTTACTCTCAGGGGGAGGTGAACACTGAAGCTTTCTTT.

This chain joins TRBV7-2 and TRBJ1-1, with 8 bases matching TRBD1. Trimming removed 5 bases from V and 5 bases from J; junction bases left unmatched: 7. Germline loops: CDR1 SGHTA, CDR2 FQGNSA. The CDR3 runs to 14 residues. CDR3 sequence reads: CASSPDRELTEAFF. CDR3 DNA: TGTGCCAGCAGCCCGGACAGGGAATTGACTGAAGCTTTCTTT.

The chain is built from TRBV9 and TRBJ2-1, with 11 positions matching TRBD2. CDR1 is SGDLS, CDR2 YYNGEE, per germline. This CDR3 spans 17 amino acids. Trimming took 4 bases from V and 6 from J; bases not matched to a gene: 12. The CDR3 DNA is TGTGCCAGCAGCTTCCGCCCCGGGACTAGCGGTGGCAATGAGCAGTTCTTC. Translated: CASSFRPGTSGGNEQFF.

The chain carries TRBV6-5 and TRBJ2-1; possibly TRBD2 for D (6 bases). Looked up from germline, CDR1 is MNHEY and CDR2 is SVGAGI. The V gene lost 0 bases and the J gene lost 4 bases, with 13 bases spanning the gap. This CDR3 is built from 16 residues. The CDR3 nucleotides are TGTGCCAGCAGTTACTCGACTCTAGCGCAATACAATGAGCAGTTCTTC. It codes for CASSYSTLAQYNEQFF.